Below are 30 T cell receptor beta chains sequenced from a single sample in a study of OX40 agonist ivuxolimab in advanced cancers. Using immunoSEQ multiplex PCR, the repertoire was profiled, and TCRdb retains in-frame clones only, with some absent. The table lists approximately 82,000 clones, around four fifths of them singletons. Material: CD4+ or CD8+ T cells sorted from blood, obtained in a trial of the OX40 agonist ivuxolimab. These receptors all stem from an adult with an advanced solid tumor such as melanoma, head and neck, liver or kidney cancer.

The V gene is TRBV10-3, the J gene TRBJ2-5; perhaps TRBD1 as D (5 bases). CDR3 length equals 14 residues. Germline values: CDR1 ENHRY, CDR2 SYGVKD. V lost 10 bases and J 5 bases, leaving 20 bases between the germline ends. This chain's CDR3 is CATAGRAGYETQYF. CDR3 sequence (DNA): TGTGCCACCGCTGGTAGGGCAGGGTACGAGACCCAGTACTTC.

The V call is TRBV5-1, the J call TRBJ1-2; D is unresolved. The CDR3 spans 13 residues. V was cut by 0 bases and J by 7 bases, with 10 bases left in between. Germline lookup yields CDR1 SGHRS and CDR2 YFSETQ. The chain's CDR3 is CASSLVWEFGYTF. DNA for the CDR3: TGCGCCAGCAGCTTGGTATGGGAATTTGGCTACACCTTC. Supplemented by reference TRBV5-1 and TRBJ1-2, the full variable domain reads KAGVTQTPRYLIKTRGQQVTLSCSPISGHRSVSWYQQTPGQGLQFLFEYFSETQRNKGNFPGRFSGRQFSNSRSEMNVSTLELGDSALYLCASSLVWEFGYTFGSGTRLTVV.

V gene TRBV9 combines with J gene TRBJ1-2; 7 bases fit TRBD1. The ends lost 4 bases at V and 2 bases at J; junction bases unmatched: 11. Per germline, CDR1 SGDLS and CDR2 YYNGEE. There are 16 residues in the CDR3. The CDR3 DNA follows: TGTGCCAGCAGCAACAACTACAGGGGTATGAACTATGGCTACACCTTC. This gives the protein CASSNNYRGMNYGYTF.

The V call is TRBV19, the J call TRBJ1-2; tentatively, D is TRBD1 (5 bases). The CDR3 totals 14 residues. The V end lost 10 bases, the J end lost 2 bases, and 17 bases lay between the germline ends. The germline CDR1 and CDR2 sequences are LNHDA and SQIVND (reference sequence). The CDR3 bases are TGTGCCACCGCCTTGGGACCGACAAACTATGGCTACACCTTC. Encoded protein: CATALGPTNYGYTF.

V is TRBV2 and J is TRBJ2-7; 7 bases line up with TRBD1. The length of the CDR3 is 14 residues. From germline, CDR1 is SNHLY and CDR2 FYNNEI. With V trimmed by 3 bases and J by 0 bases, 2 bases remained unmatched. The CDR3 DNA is TGTGCCAGCAGTGATTGGACAGGCTCCTACGAGCAGTACTTC. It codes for CASSDWTGSYEQYF.

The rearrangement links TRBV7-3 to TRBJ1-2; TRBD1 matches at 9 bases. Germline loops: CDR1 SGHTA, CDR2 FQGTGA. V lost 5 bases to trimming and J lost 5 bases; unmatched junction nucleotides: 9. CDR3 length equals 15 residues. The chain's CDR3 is CASSPGQGTFYGYTF. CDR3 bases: TGTGCCAGCAGCCCGGGACAGGGAACATTTTATGGCTACACCTTC.

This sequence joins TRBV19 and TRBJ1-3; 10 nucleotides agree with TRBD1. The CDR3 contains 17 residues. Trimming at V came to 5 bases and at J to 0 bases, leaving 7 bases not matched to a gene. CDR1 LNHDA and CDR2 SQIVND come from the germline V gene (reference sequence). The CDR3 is CASSVTGGPDSGNTIYF. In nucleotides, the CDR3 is TGTGCCAGTAGTGTGACAGGGGGCCCTGACTCTGGAAACACCATATATTTT.

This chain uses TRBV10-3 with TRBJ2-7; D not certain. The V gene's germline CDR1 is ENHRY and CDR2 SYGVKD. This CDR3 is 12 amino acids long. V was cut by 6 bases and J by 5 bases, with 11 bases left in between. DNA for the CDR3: TGTGCCATCAGACGTCCCTCAGACGAGCAGTACTTC. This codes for CAIRRPSDEQYF.

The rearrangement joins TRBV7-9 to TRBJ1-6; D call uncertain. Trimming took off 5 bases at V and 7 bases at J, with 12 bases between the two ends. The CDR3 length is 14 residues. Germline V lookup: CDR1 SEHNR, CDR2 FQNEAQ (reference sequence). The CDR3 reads CASSLPSTNSPLHF. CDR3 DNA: TGTGCCAGCAGCCTTCCCTCCACCAATTCACCCCTCCACTTT.

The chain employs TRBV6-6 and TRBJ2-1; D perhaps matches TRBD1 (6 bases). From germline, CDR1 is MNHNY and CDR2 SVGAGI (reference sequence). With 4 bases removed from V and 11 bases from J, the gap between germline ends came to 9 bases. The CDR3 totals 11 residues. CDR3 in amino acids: CASSSDSKQFF. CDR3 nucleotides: TGTGCCAGCAGTTCGGACAGCAAGCAGTTCTTC.

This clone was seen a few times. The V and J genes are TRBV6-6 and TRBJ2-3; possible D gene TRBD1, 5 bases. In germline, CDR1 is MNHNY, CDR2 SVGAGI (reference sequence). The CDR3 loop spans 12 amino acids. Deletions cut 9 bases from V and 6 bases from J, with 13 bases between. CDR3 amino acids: CASLQKGDTQYF. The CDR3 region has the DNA TGTGCCAGTTTACAAAAGGGGGATACGCAGTATTTT.

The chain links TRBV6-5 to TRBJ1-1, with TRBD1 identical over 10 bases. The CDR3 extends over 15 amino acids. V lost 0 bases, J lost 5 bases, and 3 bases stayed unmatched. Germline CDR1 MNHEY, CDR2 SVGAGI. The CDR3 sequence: CASSYSRTGGTEAFF. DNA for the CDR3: TGTGCCAGCAGTTACTCGAGGACAGGGGGAACTGAAGCTTTCTTT.

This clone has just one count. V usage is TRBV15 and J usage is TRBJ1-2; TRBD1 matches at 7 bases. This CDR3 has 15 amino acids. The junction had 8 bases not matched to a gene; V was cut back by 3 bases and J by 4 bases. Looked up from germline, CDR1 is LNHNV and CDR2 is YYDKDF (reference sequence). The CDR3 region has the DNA TGTGCCACCAGCAGTGCCTATGGGACAGTCTATGGCTACACCTTC. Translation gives CATSSAYGTVYGYTF. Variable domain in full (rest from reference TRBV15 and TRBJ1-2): DAMVIQNPRYQVTQFGKPVTLSCSQTLNHNVMYWYQQKSSQAPKLLFHYYDKDFNNEADTPDNFQSRRPNTSFCFLDIRSPGLGDTAMYLCATSSAYGTVYGYTFGSGTRLTVV.

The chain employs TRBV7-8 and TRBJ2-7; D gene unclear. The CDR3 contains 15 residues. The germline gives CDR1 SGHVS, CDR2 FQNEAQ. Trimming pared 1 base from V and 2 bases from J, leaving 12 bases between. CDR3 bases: TGTGCCAGCAGCTTAGTGGGCGCACCTCCCTACGAGCAGTACTTC. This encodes CASSLVGAPPYEQYF.

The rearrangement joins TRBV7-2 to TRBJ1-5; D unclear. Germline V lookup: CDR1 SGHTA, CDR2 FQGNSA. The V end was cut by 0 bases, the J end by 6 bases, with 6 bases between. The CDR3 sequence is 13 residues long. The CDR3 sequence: CASSLAMAQPQHF. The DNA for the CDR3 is TGTGCCAGCAGCTTAGCTATGGCTCAGCCCCAGCATTTT.

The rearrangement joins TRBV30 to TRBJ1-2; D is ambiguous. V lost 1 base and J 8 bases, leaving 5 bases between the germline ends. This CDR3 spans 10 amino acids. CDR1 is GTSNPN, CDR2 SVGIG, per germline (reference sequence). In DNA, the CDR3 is TGTGCCTGGAGTGGCAGCGGCTACACCTTC. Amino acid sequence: CAWSGSGYTF.

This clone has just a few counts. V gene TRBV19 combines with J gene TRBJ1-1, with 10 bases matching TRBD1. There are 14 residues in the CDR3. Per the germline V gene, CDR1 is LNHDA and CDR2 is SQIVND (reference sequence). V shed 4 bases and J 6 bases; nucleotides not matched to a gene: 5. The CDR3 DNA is TGTGCCAGTAGTACCGGACAGGGGGTGTCTGAAGCTTTCTTT. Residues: CASSTGQGVSEAFF.

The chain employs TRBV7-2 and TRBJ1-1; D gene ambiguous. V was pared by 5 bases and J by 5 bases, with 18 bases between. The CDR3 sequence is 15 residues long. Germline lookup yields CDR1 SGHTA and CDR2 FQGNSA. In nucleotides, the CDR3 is TGTGCCAGCAGCGGGCTGGGAGGGTTGGGGACTGAAGCTTTCTTT. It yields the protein CASSGLGGLGTEAFF.

The CDR3 region has the DNA TGTGCCAGCAGCGCTTTCCGGGAGCCTCAAAACACCATATATTTT. This gives the protein CASSAFREPQNTIYF. J is TRBJ1-3 and V is TRBV7-2, with D unresolved. Trimming left V 5 bases short and J 6 bases short, with 17 bases between. This CDR3 contains 15 residues. CDR1 is SGHTA and CDR2 is FQGNSA in the germline V gene.

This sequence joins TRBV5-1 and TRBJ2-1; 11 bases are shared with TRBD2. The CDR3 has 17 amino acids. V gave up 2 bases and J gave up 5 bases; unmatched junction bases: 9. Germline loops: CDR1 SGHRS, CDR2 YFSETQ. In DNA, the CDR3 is TGCGCCAGCAGCTTCCTAGCGGGGGGAAGAACCAACAATGAGCAGTTCTTC. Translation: CASSFLAGGRTNNEQFF.

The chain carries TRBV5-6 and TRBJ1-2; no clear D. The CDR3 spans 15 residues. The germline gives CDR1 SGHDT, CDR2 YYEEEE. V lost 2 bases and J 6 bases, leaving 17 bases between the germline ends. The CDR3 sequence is CASSFFPGINNGYTF. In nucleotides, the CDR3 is TGTGCCAGCAGCTTTTTCCCAGGCATCAATAATGGCTACACCTTC.

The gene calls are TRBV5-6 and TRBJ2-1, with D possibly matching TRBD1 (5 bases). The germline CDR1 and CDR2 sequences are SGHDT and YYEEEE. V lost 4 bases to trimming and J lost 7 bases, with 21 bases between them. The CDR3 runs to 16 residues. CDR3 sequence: CASSPPWGSSWNEQFF. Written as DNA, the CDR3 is TGTGCCAGCAGCCCGCCTTGGGGCTCATCCTGGAATGAGCAGTTCTTC. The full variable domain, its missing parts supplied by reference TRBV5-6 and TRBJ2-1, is DAGVTQSPTHLIKTRGQQVTLRCSPKSGHDTVSWYQQALGQGPQFIFQYYEEEERQRGNFPDRFSGHQFPNYSSELNVNALLLGDSALYLCASSPPWGSSWNEQFFGPGTRLTVL.

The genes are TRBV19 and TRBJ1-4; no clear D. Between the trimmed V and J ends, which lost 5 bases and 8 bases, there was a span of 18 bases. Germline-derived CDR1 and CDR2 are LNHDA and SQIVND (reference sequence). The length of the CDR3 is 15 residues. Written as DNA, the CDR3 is TGTGCCAGTAGTCCCACCTTTTTCTCCCTGGAAAAACTGTTTTTT. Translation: CASSPTFFSLEKLFF.

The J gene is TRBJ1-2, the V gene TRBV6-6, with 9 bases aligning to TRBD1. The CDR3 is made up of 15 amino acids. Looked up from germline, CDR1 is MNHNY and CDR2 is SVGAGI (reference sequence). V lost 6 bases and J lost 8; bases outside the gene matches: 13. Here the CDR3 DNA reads TGTGCCAGCAGGGAGCCCGGGACAGGGAGCGAAGGCTACACCTTC. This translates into CASREPGTGSEGYTF.

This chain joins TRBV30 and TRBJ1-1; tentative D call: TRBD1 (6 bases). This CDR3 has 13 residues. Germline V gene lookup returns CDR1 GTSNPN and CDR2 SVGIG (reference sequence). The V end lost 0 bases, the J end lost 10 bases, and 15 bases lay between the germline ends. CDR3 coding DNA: TGTGCCTGGAGTGTGGGGCCCGCGGGGGCAGCTTTCTTT. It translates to CAWSVGPAGAAFF.

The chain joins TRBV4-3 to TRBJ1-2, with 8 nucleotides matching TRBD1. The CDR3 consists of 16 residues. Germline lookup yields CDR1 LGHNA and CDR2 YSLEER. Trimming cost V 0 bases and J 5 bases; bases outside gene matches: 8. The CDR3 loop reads CASSQDVGQGSYGYTF. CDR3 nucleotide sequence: TGCGCCAGCAGCCAAGATGTAGGACAGGGTTCGTATGGCTACACCTTC.

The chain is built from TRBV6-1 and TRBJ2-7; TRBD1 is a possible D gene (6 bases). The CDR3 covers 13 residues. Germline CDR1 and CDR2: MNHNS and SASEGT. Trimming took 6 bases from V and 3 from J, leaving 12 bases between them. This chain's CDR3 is CASRGTPVYEQYF. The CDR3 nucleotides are TGTGCCAGCAGAGGGACACCCGTCTACGAGCAGTACTTC.

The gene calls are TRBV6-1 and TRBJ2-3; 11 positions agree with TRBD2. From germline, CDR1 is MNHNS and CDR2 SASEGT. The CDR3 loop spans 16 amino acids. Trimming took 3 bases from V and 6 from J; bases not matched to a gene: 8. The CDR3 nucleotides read TGTGCCAGCAGTGAGTGGCTAGCGGGGGGTGGTGATACGCAGTATTTT. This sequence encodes CASSEWLAGGGDTQYF.

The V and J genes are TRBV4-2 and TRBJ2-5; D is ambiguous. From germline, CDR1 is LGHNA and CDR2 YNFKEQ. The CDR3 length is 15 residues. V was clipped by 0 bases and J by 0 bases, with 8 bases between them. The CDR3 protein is CASSQDPRDQETQYF. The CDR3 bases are TGTGCCAGCAGCCAAGATCCACGCGACCAAGAGACCCAGTACTTC.

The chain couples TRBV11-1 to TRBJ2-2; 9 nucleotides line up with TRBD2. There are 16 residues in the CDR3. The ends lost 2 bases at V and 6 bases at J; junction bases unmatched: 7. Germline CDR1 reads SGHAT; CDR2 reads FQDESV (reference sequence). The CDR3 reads CASSLILGGGAGELFF. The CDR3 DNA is TGTGCCAGCAGCTTAATTCTCGGCGGGGGGGCCGGGGAGCTGTTTTTT. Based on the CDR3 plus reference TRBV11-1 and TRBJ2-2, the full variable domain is EAEVAQSPRYKITEKSQAVAFWCDPISGHATLYWYRQILGQGPELLVQFQDESVVDDSQLPKDRFSAERLKGVDSTLKIQPAELGDSAMYLCASSLILGGGAGELFFGEGSRLTVL.